This T cell receptor beta chain was recovered during a study of vaccination and CD4 T cells after COVID-19 (dated by TCRdb to between 2022 and 2023). Regarding the study in general: Convalescent patients had a positive SARS-CoV-2 result on nasal swab PCR, and of these patients, nine had mild disease and one had severe disease. Post-COVID blood samples were collected from convalescent patients a median of around 100 days after diagnosis, with a range of roughly 35 to 180 days. In the convalescent cohort there were six males and four females, among whom were two Hispanic individuals, seven Caucasians, two Asians and one multiracial person. The spike-specific CD4+ TCR repertoire was compared before and after mRNA vaccination in approximately ten COVID-19 convalescent patients and a handful of infection-naive healthy vaccine recipients. Participants received two doses of either the Pfizer-BioNTech BNT162b2 vaccine (n=8) or the Moderna mRNA-1273 vaccine (n=2). As controls, cultures received a CEFX viral epitope pool (the positive control), an HIV-1 Nef peptide pool (the negative control), or no peptide at all. Post-vaccine blood samples were collected a median of about 66 days after the second vaccine dose, ranging from about 13 to 241 days. The cultures were stimulated with overlapping spike peptide pools from SARS-CoV-2 and from the common cold coronaviruses HCoV-NL63, HCoV-OC43 and HCoV-229E. The study at large found these results: Among the post-vaccine SARS-CoV-2-reactive clones in convalescent patients, a median 86.3% showed up only after vaccination, which suggests vaccine-specific priming. The median number of SARS-CoV-2-reactive clonotypes rose from 21 after infection to about 40 after vaccination, but the change was not significant. Only a relatively small number of convalescent patients were included in the study, and early timepoints following natural infection were not analyzed. In convalescent patients, nearly all vaccine-specific clones (304 of 307) were found to be mono-reactive for SARS-CoV-2 spike rather than cross-reactive with common cold coronaviruses.

The meaning of the sample's treatment or condition label: roughly nine-day PBMC culture with coronavirus spike peptide pools or control peptides (ViraFEST assay). The study used the ViraFEST assay, which expanded antigen-specific T cells with peptide pools and then identified expanded clonotypes by TCR sequencing. The convalescent patients' positive SARS-CoV-2 PCR tests were from March to December 2020, which was before the Alpha, Beta and Delta variants emerged in the United States. Each well held 2 million to 2.5 million PBMCs cultured with roughly 10 ug/ml peptide pools in IMDM containing about 5% human AB serum and roughly 10 IU/ml IL-2. Half of the culture medium was replaced with fresh IL-2-containing medium on days 3 and 7. After approximately eleven days of culture, CD4+ T cells were isolated by negative selection with the EasySep CD4+ T cell isolation kit. PBMCs were separated from whole blood using Ficoll-Paque Plus gradient centrifugation and then either used fresh or cryopreserved at -140C. In general, triplicate wells were set up for every culture condition.

The method behind the library was PCR. At the Johns Hopkins FTIC core, DNA from the cultured CD4+ T cells underwent TCR sequencing with the Oncomine TCR Beta short-read assay. Genomic DNA was extracted from the cultured CD4+ T cells with the QIAamp micro DNA kit. Oncomine TCR Beta libraries from cultured CD4+ T cells were pooled with unique dual indexes and sequenced on an Illumina iSeq 100. The original pipeline was this. Non-productive sequences were filtered out, and CDR3s that did not start with C, did not end with F or W, or were shorter than 7 amino acids were discarded. The MANAFEST web application identified antigen-specific clonotypes by comparing peptide-stimulated wells against reference wells and other culture wells. For a clone to be called positive, the clone needed an FDR below 0.05, an odds ratio above 5, and a productive frequency above 0.1% in at least two of three replicate wells. A clonotype counted as cross-reactive if it showed significant expansion both in the SARS-CoV-2 spike wells and in at least one common cold coronavirus spike condition. Using R version 3.6.1, CDR3 homology was evaluated through Levenshtein distances (stringdist) along with unrooted phylogenetic trees (ape). TCRdb took the public reads, trimmed them with fastp at Q25, ran MiXCR for clone calling and kept in-frame beta chains. Rows merge per CDR3 protein into single entries with the most common DNA and genes. The V and J calls here are based on TCRdb, not the publication. The sample table contains 13,000 to 15,000 distinct CDR3 sequences; only one count was recorded for more than 40% of them. The ten most abundant clones make up 14% of the sample.

A note on this clonotype: Its antigen specificity is not known. No much larger clone is present one base from it, and per-base qualities are unavailable.

This clonotype was obtained from a human donor who had recovered from COVID-19. The sequenced material came from CD4+ T cells from blood, cultured in vitro.

CDR3 region: CASSYGGPGAFF. DNA sequence: TGTGCCAGCTCCTATGGAGGGCCTGGGGCTTTCTTT. The receptor chain draws on TRBV2 and TRBJ1-1; the D gene is unclear. Relative to germline, V is 8 bases shorter and J is 11 bases shorter, with 18 bases between their ends. Looking up the germline V gene yields CDR1 SNHLY and CDR2 FYNNEI. The CDR3 measures 12 amino acids from cysteine to phenylalanine. The kept DNA is CDR3 alone, 36 bases in frame from the first base. Reference TRBV2 and TRBJ1-1 genes cover what lies past the CDR3, so the full variable domain is EPEVTQTPSHQVTQMGQEVILRCVPISNHLYFYWYRQILGQKVEFLVSFYNNEISEKSEIFDDQFSVERPDGSNFTLKIRSTKLEDSAMYFCASSYGGPGAFFGQGTRLTVV.